These 19 T cell receptor beta chains share one sample of origin, sequenced in a study of T cells of healthy individuals. Using its own MiXCR run on the 5' RACE reads, TCRdb lists one record per CDR3 protein. The sample has about 63,000 distinct CDR3 sequences; 15% to 20% are singletons. These receptors originate from a human donor in good health.

The chain combines TRBV12-3 or TRBV12-4 with TRBJ2-5, with 9 nucleotides matching TRBD1. The trim removed 2 bases at V and 5 bases at J, leaving 3 bases unmatched. The length of the CDR3 is 14 residues. CDR3 residues: CASSLTGGAETQYF. As DNA, the CDR3 is TGTGCCAGCAGTTTAACAGGGGGCGCCGAGACCCAGTACTTC.

Ten or more counts support this clonotype. The rearrangement joins TRBV2 to TRBJ2-7, with D perhaps being TRBD1 or TRBD2 (6 bases each). The CDR3 contains 12 residues. Trimming removed 8 bases at V and 0 bases at J, with 8 bases between. Germline V CDR1 and CDR2: SNHLY, FYNNEI. The CDR3 sequence: CASEGGSYEQYF. CDR3 coding DNA: TGTGCCAGCGAGGGGGGCTCCTACGAGCAGTACTTC.

The rearrangement uses TRBV14 and TRBJ2-5, with 9 bases aligning to TRBD2. Germline CDR1 SGHDN, CDR2 FVKESK. The CDR3 extends over 15 amino acids. V lost 4 bases to trimming and J lost 2 bases; unmatched junction nucleotides: 5. The CDR3 region is CASSRSLAGQETQYF. For the CDR3, the DNA is TGTGCCAGCAGCCGCAGTCTAGCGGGGCAAGAGACCCAGTACTTC.

The chain employs TRBV5-1 and TRBJ2-7; 8 bases are a match to TRBD2. Per the germline V gene, CDR1 is SGHRS and CDR2 is YFSETQ. CDR3 length: 15 residues. Trimming at V came to 0 bases and at J to 7 bases, leaving 9 bases not matched to a gene. The CDR3 reads CASSLGLASIGEQYF. The CDR3 nucleotides read TGCGCCAGCAGCTTGGGACTAGCGTCAATCGGGGAGCAGTACTTC.

This chain connects TRBV12-3 or TRBV12-4 to TRBJ1-5; no definite D call. The CDR3 covers 12 residues. Between the trimmed V and J ends, which lost 6 bases and 7 bases, there was a span of 10 bases. CDR3 DNA: TGTGCCAGCAGCTTAAACGGGCAGCCCCAGCATTTT. It yields the protein CASSLNGQPQHF.

This clonotype was found many times. This chain joins TRBV3-1 and TRBJ1-5; D call uncertain. The CDR3 is 14 amino acids. The germline gives CDR1 LGHDT, CDR2 YNNKEL (reference sequence). Between the trimmed V and J ends, which lost 2 bases and 4 bases, there was a span of 9 bases. Here the CDR3 reads CASSQYGGNQPQHF. CDR3 nucleotides: TGTGCCAGCAGCCAATACGGCGGTAATCAGCCCCAGCATTTT.

This clonotype has more than one count but fewer than ten. V gene TRBV13 combines with J gene TRBJ2-1; 11 nucleotides line up with TRBD1. The trim removed 7 bases at V and 5 bases at J, leaving 7 bases unmatched. In germline, CDR1 is PRHDT, CDR2 FYEKMQ (reference sequence). The CDR3 length is 15 residues. The CDR3 bases are TGTGCCAGCATCTCCTGGACAGGGGGCCACAATGAGCAGTTCTTC. As protein: CASISWTGGHNEQFF.

This clonotype has ten or more counts. The chain's CDR3 is CSAIEGPGRQYF. The CDR3 DNA sequence: TGCAGTGCTATTGAGGGGCCGGGTAGGCAGTATTTT. This chain uses TRBV20-1 with TRBJ2-3; the D call may be TRBD1 or TRBD2 (5 bases each). The V gene's germline CDR1 is DFQATT and CDR2 SNEGSKA (reference sequence). This CDR3 is 12 amino acids long. Trimming shortened V by 4 bases and J by 11 bases, and 16 bases separated the two germline ends.

The table lists this clonotype with a few counts. This chain joins TRBV28 and TRBJ2-3; D remains ambiguous. Germline CDR1 and CDR2: MDHEN and SYDVKM. V was cut by 10 bases and J by 7 bases, with 21 bases left in between. The CDR3 has 14 amino acids. CDR3 loop: CATHHSTRPNTQYF. The CDR3 nucleotides read TGTGCCACTCACCATTCAACACGACCAAATACGCAGTATTTT.

V gene TRBV6-2 or TRBV6-3 combines with J gene TRBJ2-5, with D hard to call. V dropped 5 bases and J dropped 5 bases, with 6 bases sitting between them. The CDR3 contains 11 residues. The germline V gene has CDR1 MNHEY and CDR2 SVGEGT. The CDR3 nucleotides read TGTGCCAGCAGTAAAAGGGAGACCCAGTACTTC. Amino acid sequence: CASSKRETQYF.

This clonotype appeared a few times. The J gene is TRBJ1-6, the V gene TRBV28, with D unclear. V lost 5 bases and J 14 bases, leaving 16 bases between the germline ends. Germline loops: CDR1 MDHEN, CDR2 SYDVKM. This CDR3 is built from 13 residues. In DNA form, the CDR3 reads TGTGCCAGCAGTCGAAACAGCCCCTCAACCCTCCACTTT. Encoded protein: CASSRNSPSTLHF. The full variable domain, in which reference TRBV28 and TRBJ1-6 provide the parts outside the CDR3, is DVKVTQSSRYLVKRTGEKVFLECVQDMDHENMFWYRQDPGLGLRLIYFSYDVKMKEKGDIPEGYSVSREKKERFSLILESASTNQTSMYLCASSRNSPSTLHFGNGTRLTVT.

This clonotype was detected many times. J is TRBJ2-5 and V is TRBV28; 7 positions agree with TRBD1. Germline CDR1 MDHEN, CDR2 SYDVKM. This CDR3 region has 13 residues. The V gene end was trimmed by 5 bases and the J gene end by 5 bases; junction bases not matched to a gene: 5. This CDR3 reads CASSGQARETQYF. The CDR3 DNA is TGTGCCAGCAGTGGACAGGCTCGGGAGACCCAGTACTTC.

The rearrangement uses TRBV6-1 and TRBJ2-7, with D possibly TRBD1 on 6 matching bases. CDR1 MNHNS and CDR2 SASEGT come from the germline V gene. The V and J ends lost 7 bases and 0 bases respectively, with 10 bases between them. The CDR3 is made up of 13 amino acids. The CDR3 DNA reads TGTGCCAGCACTGACAGGAGCTCCTACGAGCAGTACTTC. Its protein product is CASTDRSSYEQYF.

The J gene is TRBJ1-6, the V gene TRBV7-9; TRBD1 agrees at 7 bases. This CDR3 comprises 15 residues. Germline CDR1 reads SEHNR; CDR2 reads FQNEAQ (reference sequence). With 2 bases clipped from V and 8 bases from J, the junction kept 6 bases outside the gene matches. The CDR3 DNA follows: TGTGCCAGCAGCTTACGGGACAGCGGTTATTCACCCCTCCACTTT. It encodes CASSLRDSGYSPLHF.

J is TRBJ2-2 and V is TRBV7-9, with 8 bases that match TRBD2. Trimming at V came to 1 base and at J to 1 base, leaving 5 bases not matched to a gene. The CDR3 loop spans 17 amino acids. In germline, CDR1 is SEHNR, CDR2 FQNEAQ (reference sequence). DNA for the CDR3: TGTGCCAGCAGCTTAGGCGGGAGGCAGGGGAACACCGGGGAGCTGTTTTTT. The encoded protein is CASSLGGRQGNTGELFF.

The gene calls are TRBV18 and TRBJ2-3, with 13 bases fitting TRBD2. The junction had 11 bases not matched to a gene; V was cut back by 2 bases and J by 3 bases. Looked up from germline, CDR1 is KGHSH and CDR2 is LQKENI. The CDR3 has 19 residues. This CDR3 is CASSPGIGGLAGLTDTQYF. CDR3 coding DNA: TGTGCCAGCTCACCAGGAATTGGGGGACTAGCGGGACTTACAGATACGCAGTATTTT. The entire variable domain, with the rest obtained from reference TRBV18 and TRBJ2-3, is as follows: NAGVMQNPRHLVRRRGQEARLRCSPMKGHSHVYWYRQLPEEGLKFMVYLQKENIIDESGMPKERFSAEFPKEGPSILRIQQVVRGDSAAYFCASSPGIGGLAGLTDTQYFGPGTRLTVL.

This clonotype was seen a handful of times. The DNA of the CDR3 is TGCGCCAGCAGTGAGTCGGGGCAAGAGACCCAGTACTTC. Protein sequence: CASSESGQETQYF. V usage is TRBV10-1 and J usage is TRBJ2-5; D ambiguous. CDR1 WNHNN and CDR2 SYGVQD come from the germline V gene (reference sequence). The CDR3 length is 13 residues. The V end lost 0 bases, the J end lost 2 bases, and 4 bases lay between the germline ends.

This clonotype was seen at least ten times. J is TRBJ2-5 and V is TRBV21-1; the table's D call of TRBD1 was not tested on the DNA. TRBV21-1 is a pseudogene segment. The CDR3 loop spans 16 amino acids. CDR3 region: CASSKWQGGFQETQYF. CDR3 DNA: TGTGCCAGCAGCAAATGGCAGGGGGGCTTTCAAGAGACCCAGTACTTC.

This clonotype has ten or more counts. The CDR3 DNA is TGTGCCACCAGCAGAGATTCTGCGTGGTCAGAAGCTTTCTTT. This encodes CATSRDSAWSEAFF. The chain links TRBV15 to TRBJ1-1; D gene ambiguous. V lost 0 bases, J lost 8 bases, and 13 bases lay in between. The CDR3 runs 14 residues. The germline CDR1 and CDR2 sequences are LNHNV and YYDKDF (reference sequence).